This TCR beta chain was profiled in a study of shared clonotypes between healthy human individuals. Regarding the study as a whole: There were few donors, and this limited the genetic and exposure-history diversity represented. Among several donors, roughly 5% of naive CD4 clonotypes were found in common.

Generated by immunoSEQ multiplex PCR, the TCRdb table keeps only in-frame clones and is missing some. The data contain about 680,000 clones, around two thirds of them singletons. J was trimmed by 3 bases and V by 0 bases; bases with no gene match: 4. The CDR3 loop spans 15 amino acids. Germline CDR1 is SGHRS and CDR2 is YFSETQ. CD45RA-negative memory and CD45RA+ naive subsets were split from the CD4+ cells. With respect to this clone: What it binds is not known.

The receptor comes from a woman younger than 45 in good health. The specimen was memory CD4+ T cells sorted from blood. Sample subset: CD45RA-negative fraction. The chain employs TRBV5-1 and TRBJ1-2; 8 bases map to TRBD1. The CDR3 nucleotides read TGCGCCAGCAGCTTGGCCGAGGGACAGGACTATGGCTACACCTTC. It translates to CASSLAEGQDYGYTF.